This T cell receptor beta chain was profiled in a study of neurological immune-mediated disorders. The study, taken as a whole, reports: CDR3 amino acid sequences found in expanded clones were never shared across subjects, suggesting private repertoires in all groups.

The sample holds many counts of this clonotype. Its target is unknown. V shed 5 bases, J shed 6 bases, and the junction held 3 bases outside the gene matches. Germline lookup yields CDR1 MDHEN and CDR2 SYDVKM. This CDR3 is built from 14 residues. The healthy controls volunteered at a blood bank in Maryland, USA. The sorted libraries were prepared using around 990,000 CD4+ or CD8+ T cells that had themselves been sorted. 5'RACE with 10-nucleotide random UMIs produced the cDNA. TCRdb passed the 5' RACE reads through MiXCR, listing each CDR3 protein once. The data show 15,000 to 20,000 distinct CDR3 sequences, around a tenth seen once.

The source material was CD8+ T cells from blood. The rearrangement uses TRBV28 and TRBJ2-2, with 10 bases lining up with TRBD1. The source is a woman in her forties or fifties in good health. CDR3 loop: CASSATGGPGELFF. CDR3 in DNA: TGTGCCAGCAGTGCGACAGGGGGCCCCGGGGAGCTGTTTTTT.